This TCR beta chain was recorded in a study of shared clonotypes between healthy human individuals. Points from the study as a whole: Tissues were not sampled, only blood, and their repertoires likely differ. It was anticipated that sequencing depth would influence how many clonotypes donors shared.

Researchers sequenced unsorted PBMC DNA using ten immunoSEQ deep assay plates. Original processing notes: Junction-only sequences without quality scores came from ImmunoSEQ, so filtering differed. The protocol was immunoSEQ multiplex PCR, while the TCRdb copy is restricted to in-frame clones and leaves out a portion. For V, J and clone size, that table is used; D and trimming come from the DNA. The sample holds some 490,000 clones, 78% seen once. The CDR3 length is 16 residues. Germline V gives CDR1 SGDLS, CDR2 YYNGEE. The junction had 9 bases not matched to a gene; V was cut back by 4 bases and J by 5 bases. Comment on this clone: Its antigen is still unknown.

The rearrangement uses TRBV9 and TRBJ2-5; the match to TRBD2 covers 12 bases. The sequence came from a woman in her 40s in good health. Some clones in this sample may be carry-over from other donors' samples. Sequencing was carried out using PBMCs. In DNA, the CDR3 is TGTGCCAGCAGCCCCCGGACTAGCGGGATCGGGGAGACCCAGTACTTC. It is translated as CASSPRTSGIGETQYF.